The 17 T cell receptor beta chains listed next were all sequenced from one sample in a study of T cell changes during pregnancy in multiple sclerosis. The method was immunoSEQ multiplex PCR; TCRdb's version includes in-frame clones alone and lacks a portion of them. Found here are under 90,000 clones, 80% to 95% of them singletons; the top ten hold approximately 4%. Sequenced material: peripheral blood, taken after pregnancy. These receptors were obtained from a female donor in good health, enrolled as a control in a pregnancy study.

In DNA, the CDR3 is TGCGCCAGCAGCTTGGATGGCGGGGGAGGCACAGATACGCAGTATTTT. Translating it yields CASSLDGGGGTDTQYF. The chain has TRBV5-1 and TRBJ2-3; 7 bases agree with TRBD2. This CDR3 has 16 residues. Germline-derived CDR1 and CDR2 are SGHRS and YFSETQ. The J segment lost 1 base and the V segment lost 0 bases, leaving 5 bases of the junction unmatched.

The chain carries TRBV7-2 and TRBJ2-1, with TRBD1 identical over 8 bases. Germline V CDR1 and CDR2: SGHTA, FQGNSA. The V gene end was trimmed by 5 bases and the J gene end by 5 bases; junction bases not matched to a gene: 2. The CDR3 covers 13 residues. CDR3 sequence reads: CASSRQGNNEQFF. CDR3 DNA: TGTGCCAGCAGCCGACAGGGGAACAATGAGCAGTTCTTC.

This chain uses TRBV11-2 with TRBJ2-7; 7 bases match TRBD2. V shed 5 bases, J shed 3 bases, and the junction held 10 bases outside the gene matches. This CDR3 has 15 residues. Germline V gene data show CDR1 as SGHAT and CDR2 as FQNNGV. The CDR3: CASSPPQLAFYEQYF. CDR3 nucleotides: TGTGCCAGCAGCCCCCCCCAACTAGCGTTCTACGAGCAGTACTTC.

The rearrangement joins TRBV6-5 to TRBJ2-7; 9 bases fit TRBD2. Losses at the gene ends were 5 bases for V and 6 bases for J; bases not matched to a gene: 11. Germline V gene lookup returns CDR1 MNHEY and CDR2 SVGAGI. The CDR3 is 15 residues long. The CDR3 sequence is CASSTPGIAGVEQYF. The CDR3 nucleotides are TGTGCCAGCAGTACCCCCGGTATAGCGGGAGTCGAGCAGTACTTC.

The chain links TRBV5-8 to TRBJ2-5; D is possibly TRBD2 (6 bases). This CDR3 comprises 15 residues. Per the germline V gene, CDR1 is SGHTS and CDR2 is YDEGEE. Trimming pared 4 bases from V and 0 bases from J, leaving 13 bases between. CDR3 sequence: CASSPGLLYQETQYF. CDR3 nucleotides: TGTGCCAGCAGCCCGGGACTGTTATACCAAGAGACCCAGTACTTC.

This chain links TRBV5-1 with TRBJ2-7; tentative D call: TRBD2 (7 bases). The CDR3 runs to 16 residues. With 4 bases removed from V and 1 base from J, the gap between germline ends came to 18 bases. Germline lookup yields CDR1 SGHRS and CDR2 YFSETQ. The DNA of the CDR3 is TGCGCCAGCAGCCCGTTCTCCGGGGGGCTATCCTACGAGCAGTACTTC. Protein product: CASSPFSGGLSYEQYF.

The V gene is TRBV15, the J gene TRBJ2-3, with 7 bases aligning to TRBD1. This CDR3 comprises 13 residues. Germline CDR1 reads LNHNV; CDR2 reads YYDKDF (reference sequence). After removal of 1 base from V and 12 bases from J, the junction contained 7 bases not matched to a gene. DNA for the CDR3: TGTGCCACCAGCAGAGTGTCCAGGGGGTCTCAGTATTTT. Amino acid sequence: CATSRVSRGSQYF. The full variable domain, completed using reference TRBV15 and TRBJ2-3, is DAMVIQNPRYQVTQFGKPVTLSCSQTLNHNVMYWYQQKSSQAPKLLFHYYDKDFNNEADTPDNFQSRRPNTSFCFLDIRSPGLGDTAMYLCATSRVSRGSQYFGPGTRLTVL.

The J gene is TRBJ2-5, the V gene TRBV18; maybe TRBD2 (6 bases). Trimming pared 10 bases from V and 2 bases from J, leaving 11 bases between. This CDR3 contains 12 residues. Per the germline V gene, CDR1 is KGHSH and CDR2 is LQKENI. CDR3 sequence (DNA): TGTGCCACCTCCGGGGGTCAAGAGACCCAGTACTTC. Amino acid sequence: CATSGGQETQYF.

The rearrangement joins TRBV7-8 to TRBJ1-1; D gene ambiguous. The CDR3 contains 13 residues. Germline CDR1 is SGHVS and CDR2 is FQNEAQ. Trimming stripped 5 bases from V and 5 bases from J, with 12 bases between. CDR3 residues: CASSQEESTEAFF. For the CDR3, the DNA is TGTGCCAGCAGCCAGGAGGAGAGTACTGAAGCTTTCTTT.

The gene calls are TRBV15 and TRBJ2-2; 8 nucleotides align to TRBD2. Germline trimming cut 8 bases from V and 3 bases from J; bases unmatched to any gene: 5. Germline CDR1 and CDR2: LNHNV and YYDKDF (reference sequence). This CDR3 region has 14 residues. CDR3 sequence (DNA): TGTGCCACCCACGGACTAGCCGACACCGGGGAGCTGTTTTTT. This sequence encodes CATHGLADTGELFF.

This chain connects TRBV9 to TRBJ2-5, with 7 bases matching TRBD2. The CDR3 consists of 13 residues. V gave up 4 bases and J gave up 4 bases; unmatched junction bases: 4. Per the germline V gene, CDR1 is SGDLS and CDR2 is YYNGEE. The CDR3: CASSLSGVETQYF. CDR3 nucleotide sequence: TGTGCCAGCAGCCTCAGCGGGGTAGAGACCCAGTACTTC.

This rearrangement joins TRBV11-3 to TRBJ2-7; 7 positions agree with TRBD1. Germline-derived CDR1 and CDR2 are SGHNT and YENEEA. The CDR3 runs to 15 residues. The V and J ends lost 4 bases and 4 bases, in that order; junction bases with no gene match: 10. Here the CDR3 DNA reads TGTGCCAGCAGCTACGGGACAGCCGGTCCTTACGAGCAGTACTTC. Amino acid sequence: CASSYGTAGPYEQYF. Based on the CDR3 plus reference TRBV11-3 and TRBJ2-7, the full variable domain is EAGVVQSPRYKIIEKKQPVAFWCNPISGHNTLYWYLQNLGQGPELLIRYENEEAVDDSQLPKDRFSAERLKGVDSTLKIQPAELGDSAVYLCASSYGTAGPYEQYFGPGTRLTVT.

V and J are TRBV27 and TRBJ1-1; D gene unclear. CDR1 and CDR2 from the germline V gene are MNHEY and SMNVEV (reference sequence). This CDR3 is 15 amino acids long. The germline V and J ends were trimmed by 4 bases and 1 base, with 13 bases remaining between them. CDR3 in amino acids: CASSSLGERNTEAFF. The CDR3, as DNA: TGTGCCAGCAGTTCCCTCGGGGAGAGGAACACTGAAGCTTTCTTT.

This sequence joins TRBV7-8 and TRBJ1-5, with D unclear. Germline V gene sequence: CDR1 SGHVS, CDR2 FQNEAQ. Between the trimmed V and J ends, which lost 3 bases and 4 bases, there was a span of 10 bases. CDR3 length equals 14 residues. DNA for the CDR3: TGTGCCAGCAGCTTGGGCGCAAGGAATCAGCCCCAGCATTTT. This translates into CASSLGARNQPQHF. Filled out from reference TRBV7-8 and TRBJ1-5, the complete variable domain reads GAGVSQSPRYKVAKRGQDVALRCDPISGHVSLFWYQQALGQGPEFLTYFQNEAQLDKSGLPSDRFFAERPEGSVSTLKIQRTQQEDSAVYLCASSLGARNQPQHFGDGTRLSIL.

The DNA of the CDR3 is TGCGCCAGCAGCTCGACTAGCTTCGACGAGCAGTACTTC. It codes for CASSSTSFDEQYF. The chain is built from TRBV5-1 and TRBJ2-7; 7 bases match TRBD2. This CDR3 has 13 amino acids. J lost 5 bases, V lost 3 bases, and 5 bases had no gene match. Germline CDR1 and CDR2: SGHRS and YFSETQ.

Written as DNA, the CDR3 is TGTGCCAGCAGACTAGCGGGGGCCCCAGAGACCCAGTACTTC. It is translated as CASRLAGAPETQYF. This chain joins TRBV6-5 and TRBJ2-5, with TRBD2 matching over 11 bases. J lost 4 bases, V lost 6 bases, and 4 bases had no gene match. The germline CDR1 and CDR2 sequences are MNHEY and SVGAGI. The CDR3 loop spans 14 amino acids.

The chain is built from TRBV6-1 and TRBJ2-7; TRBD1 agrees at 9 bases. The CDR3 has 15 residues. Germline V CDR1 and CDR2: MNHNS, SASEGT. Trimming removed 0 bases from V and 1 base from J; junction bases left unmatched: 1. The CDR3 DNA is TGTGCCAGCAGTGAAGCGGGGACAGGGTCCTACGAGCAGTACTTC. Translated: CASSEAGTGSYEQYF.